The entry below gives a single TCR beta chain sequence along with its context. The sample comes from a study of blood T cell repertoires in COVID-19. For the study at large: Spain, Italy and the United States supplied samples that represented acute and convalescent COVID-19. Sample material is recorded as cDNA or gDNA derived from T cells, B-cell-depleted T cells, or PBMCs.

As handled by the study authors: The authors estimated nucleated cell counts from reference gene primer amplification. Profiling relied on immunoSEQ multiplex PCR, and the TCRdb table lists in-frame clones only, not all of them. V, J and clone size were drawn from that table, and D and trimming were deduced from the DNA. The repertoire holds almost 70,000 clones, with 70% to 90% as singletons. The V end was cut by 2 bases, the J end by 8 bases, with 18 bases between. The CDR3 has 15 amino acids. Germline assignment: CDR1 KGHSH and CDR2 LQKENI. The chain links TRBV18 to TRBJ1-2; D is ambiguous. Source material: peripheral blood. This TCR came from a woman in her sixties or seventies with acute or convalescent COVID-19. CDR3: CASSPEGYISLGYTF. The CDR3, as DNA: TGTGCCAGCTCACCAGAGGGATACATAAGCCTCGGCTACACCTTC.